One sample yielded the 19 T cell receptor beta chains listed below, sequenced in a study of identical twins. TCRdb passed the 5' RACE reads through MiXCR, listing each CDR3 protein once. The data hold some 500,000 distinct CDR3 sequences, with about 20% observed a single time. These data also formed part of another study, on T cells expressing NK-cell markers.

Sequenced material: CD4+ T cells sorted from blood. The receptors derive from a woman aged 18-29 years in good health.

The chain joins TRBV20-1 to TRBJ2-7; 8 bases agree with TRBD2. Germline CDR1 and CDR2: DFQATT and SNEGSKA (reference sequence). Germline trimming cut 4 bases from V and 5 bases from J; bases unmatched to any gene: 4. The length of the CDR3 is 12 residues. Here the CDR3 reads CSAKIGGDEQYF. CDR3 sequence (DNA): TGCAGTGCTAAAATCGGGGGGGACGAGCAGTACTTC.

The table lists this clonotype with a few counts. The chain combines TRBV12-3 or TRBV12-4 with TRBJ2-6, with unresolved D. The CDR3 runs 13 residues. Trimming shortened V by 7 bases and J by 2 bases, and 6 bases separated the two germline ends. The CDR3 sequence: CASTWAGANVLTF. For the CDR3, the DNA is TGTGCCAGCACCTGGGCTGGGGCCAACGTCCTGACTTTC.

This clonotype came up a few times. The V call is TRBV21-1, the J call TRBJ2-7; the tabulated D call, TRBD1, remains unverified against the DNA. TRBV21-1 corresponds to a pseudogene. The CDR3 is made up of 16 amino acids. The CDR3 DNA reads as TGTGCCAGCAGCAAAGCGCTGGAGGGACACCTCTACGAGCAGTACTTC. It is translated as CASSKALEGHLYEQYF.

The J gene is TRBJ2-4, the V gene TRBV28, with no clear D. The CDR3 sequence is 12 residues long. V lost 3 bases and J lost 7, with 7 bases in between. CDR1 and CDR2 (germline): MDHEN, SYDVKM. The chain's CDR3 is CASSFDANIQYF. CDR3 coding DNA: TGTGCCAGCAGTTTTGACGCGAACATTCAGTACTTC.

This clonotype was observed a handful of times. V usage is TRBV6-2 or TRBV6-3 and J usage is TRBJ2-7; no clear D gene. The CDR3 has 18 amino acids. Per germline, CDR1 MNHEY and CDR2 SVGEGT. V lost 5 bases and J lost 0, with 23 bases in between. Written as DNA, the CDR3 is TGTGCCAGCAGTATCCTCCCCGCGGTGTGGAGATACTCCTACGAGCAGTACTTC. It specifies CASSILPAVWRYSYEQYF.

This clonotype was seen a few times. The CDR3 region is CSAIRPGANVLTF. The CDR3 nucleotides are TGCAGTGCCATAAGGCCTGGGGCCAACGTCCTGACTTTC. This chain uses TRBV20-1 with TRBJ2-6; D remains ambiguous. Germline CDR1 is DFQATT and CDR2 is SNEGSKA (reference sequence). The CDR3 extends over 13 amino acids. The V end was cut by 6 bases, the J end by 2 bases, with 8 bases between.

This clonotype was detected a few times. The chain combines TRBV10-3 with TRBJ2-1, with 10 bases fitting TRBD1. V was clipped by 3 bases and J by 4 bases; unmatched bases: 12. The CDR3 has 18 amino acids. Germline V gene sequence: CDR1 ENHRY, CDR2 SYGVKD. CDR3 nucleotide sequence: TGTGCCATCAGTGACAGAGGAGCGGGACAGGGGAAGTACAATGAGCAGTTCTTC. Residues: CAISDRGAGQGKYNEQFF.

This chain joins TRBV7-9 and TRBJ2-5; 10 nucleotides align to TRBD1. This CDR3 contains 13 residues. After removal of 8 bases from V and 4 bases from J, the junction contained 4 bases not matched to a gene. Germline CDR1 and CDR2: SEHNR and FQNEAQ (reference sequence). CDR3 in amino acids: CASPGQGRETQYF. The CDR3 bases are TGTGCCAGCCCGGGACAGGGGCGAGAGACCCAGTACTTC. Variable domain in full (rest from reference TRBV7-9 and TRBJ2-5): DTGVSQNPRHKITKRGQNVTFRCDPISEHNRLYWYRQTLGQGPEFLTYFQNEAQLEKSRLLSDRFSAERPKGSFSTLEIQRTEQGDSAMYLCASPGQGRETQYFGPGTRLLVL.

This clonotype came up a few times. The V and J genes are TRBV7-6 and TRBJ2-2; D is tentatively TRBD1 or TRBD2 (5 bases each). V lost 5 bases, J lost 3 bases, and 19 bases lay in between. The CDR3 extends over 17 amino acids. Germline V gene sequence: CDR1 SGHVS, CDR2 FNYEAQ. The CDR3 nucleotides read TGTGCCAGCAGCCCGGACATAACTAGATTCGACACCGGGGAGCTGTTTTTT. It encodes CASSPDITRFDTGELFF.

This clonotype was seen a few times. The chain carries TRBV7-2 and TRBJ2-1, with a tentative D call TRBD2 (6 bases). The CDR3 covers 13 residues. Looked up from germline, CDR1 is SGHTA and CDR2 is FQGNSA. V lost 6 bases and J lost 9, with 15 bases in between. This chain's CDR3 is CASSYSRGSEQFF. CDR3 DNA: TGTGCCAGCAGTTATAGCCGGGGGAGTGAGCAGTTCTTC. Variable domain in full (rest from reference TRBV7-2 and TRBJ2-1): GAGVSQSPSNKVTEKGKDVELRCDPISGHTALYWYRQSLGQGLEFLIYFQGNSAPDKSGLPSDRFSAERTGGSVSTLTIQRTQQEDSAVYLCASSYSRGSEQFFGPGTRLTVL.

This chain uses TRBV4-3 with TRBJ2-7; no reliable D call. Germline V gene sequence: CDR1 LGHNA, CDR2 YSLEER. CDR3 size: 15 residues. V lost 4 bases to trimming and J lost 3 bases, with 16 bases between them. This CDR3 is CASSPLAGDLYEQYF. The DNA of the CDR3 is TGCGCCAGCAGCCCTTTGGCAGGAGACCTCTACGAGCAGTACTTC.

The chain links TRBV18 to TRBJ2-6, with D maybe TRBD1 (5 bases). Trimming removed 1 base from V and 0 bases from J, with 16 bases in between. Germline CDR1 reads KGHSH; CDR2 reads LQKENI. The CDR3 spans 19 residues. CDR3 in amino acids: CASSPQGGRQYSGANVLTF. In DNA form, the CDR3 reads TGTGCCAGCTCACCACAGGGTGGTAGACAGTACTCTGGGGCCAACGTCCTGACTTTC.

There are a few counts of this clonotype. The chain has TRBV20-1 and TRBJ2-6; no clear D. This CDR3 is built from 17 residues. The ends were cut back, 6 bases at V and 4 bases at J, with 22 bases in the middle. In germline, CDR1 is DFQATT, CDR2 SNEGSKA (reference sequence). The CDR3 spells CSAPIKGRLPGANVLTF. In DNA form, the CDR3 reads TGCAGTGCCCCGATCAAAGGACGTCTACCCGGGGCCAACGTCCTGACTTTC.

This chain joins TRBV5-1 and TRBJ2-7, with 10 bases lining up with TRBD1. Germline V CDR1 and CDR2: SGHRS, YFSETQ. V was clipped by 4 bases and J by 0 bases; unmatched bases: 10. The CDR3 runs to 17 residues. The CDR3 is CASSPDRGGSSSYEQYF. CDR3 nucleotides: TGCGCCAGCAGCCCGGACAGGGGGGGATCTAGCTCCTACGAGCAGTACTTC.

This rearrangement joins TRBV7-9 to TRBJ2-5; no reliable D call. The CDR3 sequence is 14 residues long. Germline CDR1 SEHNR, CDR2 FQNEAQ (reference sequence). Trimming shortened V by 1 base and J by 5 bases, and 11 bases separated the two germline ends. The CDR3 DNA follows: TGTGCCAGCAGCTTAGGAAGGACCGTGGAGACCCAGTACTTC. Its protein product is CASSLGRTVETQYF.

In DNA, the CDR3 is TGCAGTGCTAGACGGGACACCGGTAATTCACCCCTCCACTTT. Amino acid sequence: CSARRDTGNSPLHF. V is TRBV20-1 and J is TRBJ1-6; maybe TRBD1 (6 bases). The V end was cut by 2 bases, the J end by 6 bases, with 11 bases between. Per the germline V gene, CDR1 is DFQATT and CDR2 is SNEGSKA (reference sequence). The CDR3 runs to 14 residues.

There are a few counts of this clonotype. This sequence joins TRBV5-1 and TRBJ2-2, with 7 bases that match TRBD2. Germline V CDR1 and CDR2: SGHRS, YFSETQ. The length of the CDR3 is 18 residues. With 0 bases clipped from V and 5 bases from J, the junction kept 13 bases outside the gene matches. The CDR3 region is CASSLEFGGGPRTGELFF. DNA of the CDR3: TGCGCCAGCAGCTTGGAATTCGGGGGAGGGCCGCGGACCGGGGAGCTGTTTTTT.

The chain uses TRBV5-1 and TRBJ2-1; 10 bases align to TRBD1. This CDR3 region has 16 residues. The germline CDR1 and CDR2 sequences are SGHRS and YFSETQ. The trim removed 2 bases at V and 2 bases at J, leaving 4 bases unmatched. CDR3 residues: CASSLPGTGAYNEQFF. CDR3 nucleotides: TGCGCCAGCAGCTTACCGGGGACAGGGGCCTACAATGAGCAGTTCTTC.

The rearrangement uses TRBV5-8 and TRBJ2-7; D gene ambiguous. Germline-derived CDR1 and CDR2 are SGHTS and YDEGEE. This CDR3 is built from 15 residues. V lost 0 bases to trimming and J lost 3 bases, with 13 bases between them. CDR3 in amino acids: CASSLAGTYLYEQYF. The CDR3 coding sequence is TGTGCCAGCAGCTTGGCGGGCACGTACCTCTACGAGCAGTACTTC.